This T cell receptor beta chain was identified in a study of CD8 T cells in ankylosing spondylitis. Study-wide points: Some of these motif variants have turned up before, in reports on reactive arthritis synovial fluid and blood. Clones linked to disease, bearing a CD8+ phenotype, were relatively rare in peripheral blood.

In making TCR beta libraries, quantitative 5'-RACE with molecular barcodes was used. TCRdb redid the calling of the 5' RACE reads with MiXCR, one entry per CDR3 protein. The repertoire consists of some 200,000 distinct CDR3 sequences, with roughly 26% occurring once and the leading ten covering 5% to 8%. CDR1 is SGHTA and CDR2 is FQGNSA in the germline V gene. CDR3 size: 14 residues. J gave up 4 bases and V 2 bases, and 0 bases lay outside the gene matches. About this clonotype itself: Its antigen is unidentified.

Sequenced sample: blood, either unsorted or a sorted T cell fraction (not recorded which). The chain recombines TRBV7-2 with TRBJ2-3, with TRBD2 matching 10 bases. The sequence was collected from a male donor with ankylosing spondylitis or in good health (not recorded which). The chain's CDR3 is CASSLLAGADTQYF. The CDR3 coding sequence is TGTGCCAGCAGCTTACTAGCGGGAGCAGATACGCAGTATTTT.